The 30 T cell receptor beta chains in this list originate from one sample, sequenced in a study of T cells after yellow fever vaccination. TCRdb re-analysed the 5' RACE reads in MiXCR, keeping a single row per CDR3 protein. The sample records some 260,000 distinct CDR3 sequences, roughly 5.6% being singletons. Sequencing was performed on CD4+ T cells sorted from PBMCs, taken on the day of the yellow fever booster vaccination. These receptors all stem from a young man who received the YFV17D yellow fever vaccine.

This clonotype turned up a few times. J is TRBJ2-1 and V is TRBV5-1, with 14 bases that match TRBD2. The germline V gene has CDR1 SGHRS and CDR2 YFSETQ. Trimming removed 5 bases from V and 8 bases from J; junction bases left unmatched: 6. The length of the CDR3 is 15 residues. The CDR3 here is CASSSGTSGGDEQFF. CDR3 sequence (DNA): TGCGCCAGCAGTTCCGGGACTAGCGGGGGAGATGAGCAGTTCTTC.

This clonotype came up many times. The genes are TRBV12-3 or TRBV12-4 and TRBJ1-2; no reliable D call. The V end lost 3 bases, the J end lost 4 bases, and 6 bases lay between the germline ends. The CDR3 length is 12 residues. This CDR3 is CASSFSGYGYTF. Here the CDR3 DNA reads TGTGCCAGCAGTTTTAGCGGCTATGGCTACACCTTC.

The table lists this clonotype with a few counts. V gene TRBV12-3 or TRBV12-4 combines with J gene TRBJ1-5; 11 positions match TRBD1. This CDR3 region has 15 residues. The junction had 5 bases not matched to a gene; V was cut back by 5 bases and J by 5 bases. The CDR3 is CASSPRTGGYQPQHF. In DNA, the CDR3 is TGTGCCAGCAGTCCACGGACAGGGGGCTATCAGCCCCAGCATTTT.

V and J are TRBV7-2 and TRBJ2-1; 12 bases map to TRBD2. CDR1 is SGHTA and CDR2 is FQGNSA in the germline V gene. CDR3 length: 16 amino acids. V shed 5 bases, J shed 5 bases, and the junction held 7 bases outside the gene matches. The CDR3 DNA sequence: TGTGCCAGCAGCCGGAGGACTAGCGGGATAAACAATGAGCAGTTCTTC. This encodes CASSRRTSGINNEQFF.

There are a few counts of this clonotype. CDR3 sequence reads: CATGNSPLHF. CDR3 nucleotide sequence: TGTGCCACCGGTAATTCACCCCTCCACTTT. The rearrangement joins TRBV7-3 to TRBJ1-6; D is uncertain. The CDR3 has 10 residues. CDR1 and CDR2 from the germline V gene are SGHTA and FQGTGA. Trimming removed 10 bases from V and 6 bases from J, with 4 bases in between. Together with reference TRBV7-3 and TRBJ1-6, the CDR3 gives the full variable domain: GAGVSQTPSNKVTEKGKYVELRCDPISGHTALYWYRQSLGQGPEFLIYFQGTGAADDSGLPNDRFFAVRPEGSVSTLKIQRTERGDSAVYLCATGNSPLHFGNGTRLTVT.

Written as DNA, the CDR3 is TGCGCCAGCAGCCCGGACCCATGGGGACAGGGGGACACCGGGGAGCTGTTTTTT. This translates into CASSPDPWGQGDTGELFF. The V and J genes are TRBV5-1 and TRBJ2-2, with 11 nucleotides matching TRBD1. The V gene's germline CDR1 is SGHRS and CDR2 YFSETQ. V shed 4 bases and J 3 bases; nucleotides not matched to a gene: 11. CDR3 length: 18 residues. The whole variable domain, filled in from reference TRBV5-1 and TRBJ2-2, reads KAGVTQTPRYLIKTRGQQVTLSCSPISGHRSVSWYQQTPGQGLQFLFEYFSETQRNKGNFPGRFSGRQFSNSRSEMNVSTLELGDSALYLCASSPDPWGQGDTGELFFGEGSRLTVL.

This clonotype turned up a few times. The chain joins TRBV20-1 to TRBJ1-1; D is unclear. The germline V and J ends were trimmed by 2 bases and 0 bases, with 10 bases remaining between them. CDR3 length equals 14 residues. Germline V gene lookup returns CDR1 DFQATT and CDR2 SNEGSKA (reference sequence). This chain's CDR3 is CSARRPGMNTEAFF. The CDR3 nucleotides are TGCAGTGCTAGACGCCCGGGAATGAACACTGAAGCTTTCTTT.

This clonotype was found a few times. The chain joins TRBV20-1 to TRBJ1-1; 9 bases align to TRBD1. CDR1 and CDR2 (germline): DFQATT, SNEGSKA (reference sequence). V lost 5 bases and J lost 4; bases outside the gene matches: 14. This CDR3 contains 16 residues. CDR3 bases: TGCAGTGCTGCCGGCCGGGACAGGGAGGGAAGCACTGAAGCTTTCTTT. This sequence encodes CSAAGRDREGSTEAFF.

This clonotype was observed many times. The chain uses TRBV27 and TRBJ2-4; D might be TRBD1 or TRBD2, each matching 5 bases. V lost 7 bases and J 6 bases, leaving 13 bases between the germline ends. The CDR3 length is 13 residues. Looked up from germline, CDR1 is MNHEY and CDR2 is SMNVEV (reference sequence). The CDR3 sequence: CASTGQGRNIQYF. In nucleotides, the CDR3 is TGTGCCAGCACCGGACAAGGGAGAAACATTCAGTACTTC.

This chain links TRBV20-1 with TRBJ2-3, with a tentative D call TRBD2 (7 bases). The CDR3 contains 15 residues. Germline V lookup: CDR1 DFQATT, CDR2 SNEGSKA (reference sequence). Trimming took off 0 bases at V and 5 bases at J, with 15 bases between the two ends. CDR3: CSARDRAGARDTQYF. DNA for the CDR3: TGCAGTGCTAGAGATCGGGCGGGGGCGCGAGATACGCAGTATTTT.

This clonotype occurred a few times. This rearrangement joins TRBV19 to TRBJ2-1; 7 nucleotides match TRBD1. V was pared by 1 base and J by 10 bases, with 4 bases of the junction left unmatched. The V gene's germline CDR1 is LNHDA and CDR2 SQIVND (reference sequence). The CDR3 contains 13 residues. The CDR3 DNA follows: TGTGCCAGTAGTATAGTTCAGGGGGTCGAGCAGTTCTTC. Amino acid sequence: CASSIVQGVEQFF.

The chain recombines TRBV4-2 with TRBJ2-7; TRBD2 matches 7 bases. This CDR3 contains 14 residues. Germline CDR1 reads LGHNA; CDR2 reads YNFKEQ. V trimming: 3 bases; J trimming: 7 bases; junction bases outside the gene matches: 9. The CDR3 sequence: CASSQSFSGPEQYF. The DNA of the CDR3 is TGTGCCAGCAGCCAGAGTTTTAGCGGGCCTGAGCAGTACTTC.

The DNA for the CDR3 is TGTGCCAGCAGTCCCCAACTGAACTCTGGGGCCAACGTCCTGACTTTC. This encodes CASSPQLNSGANVLTF. The rearrangement links TRBV12-3 or TRBV12-4 to TRBJ2-6; D is undetermined. The CDR3 extends over 16 amino acids. V lost 5 bases to trimming and J lost 0 bases, with 11 bases between them.

This clonotype was counted a few times. The chain combines TRBV20-1 with TRBJ1-1; no reliable D call. Trimming stripped 3 bases from V and 0 bases from J, with 11 bases between. CDR1 and CDR2 from the germline V gene are DFQATT and SNEGSKA (reference sequence). The CDR3 length is 14 residues. DNA for the CDR3: TGCAGTGCTAGTATCCGGGGTTTGAACACTGAAGCTTTCTTT. It is translated as CSASIRGLNTEAFF.

The chain combines TRBV11-1 with TRBJ2-2; TRBD2 might be the D (6 bases). Germline CDR1 and CDR2: SGHAT and FQDESV (reference sequence). V was cut by 6 bases and J by 4 bases, with 12 bases left in between. The CDR3 length is 14 residues. The CDR3 bases are TGTGCCAGCAGTTTCTTTAGCGGCACCGGGGAGCTGTTTTTT. Translating it yields CASSFFSGTGELFF.

This clonotype appeared a few times. The V gene is TRBV6-5, the J gene TRBJ2-5; 9 positions match TRBD1. The J segment lost 4 bases and the V segment lost 2 bases, leaving 8 bases of the junction unmatched. Germline V gene data show CDR1 as MNHEY and CDR2 as SVGAGI. This CDR3 has 16 residues. CDR3: CASSYGGTGLGETQYF. In nucleotides, the CDR3 is TGTGCCAGCAGTTACGGAGGGACAGGGCTCGGAGAGACCCAGTACTTC.

V is TRBV7-2 and J is TRBJ2-1, with D possibly being TRBD1 (6 bases). From germline, CDR1 is SGHTA and CDR2 FQGNSA. CDR3 length: 13 amino acids. The ends were cut back, 3 bases at V and 8 bases at J, with 11 bases in the middle. CDR3 protein: CASSFLQGHEQFF. CDR3 DNA sequence: TGTGCCAGCAGCTTCCTACAGGGCCATGAGCAGTTCTTC.

This clonotype was counted between two and nine times. The chain links TRBV4-3 to TRBJ1-5; D call uncertain. The germline gives CDR1 LGHNA, CDR2 YSLEER. The CDR3 totals 15 residues. V lost 0 bases and J 4 bases, leaving 10 bases between the germline ends. The CDR3 DNA is TGCGCCAGCAGCCAAGATCGTAAGGTTAATCAGCCCCAGCATTTT. Amino acid sequence: CASSQDRKVNQPQHF.

This rearrangement joins TRBV5-1 to TRBJ2-7; 10 bases line up with TRBD1. Germline assignment: CDR1 SGHRS and CDR2 YFSETQ. The CDR3 consists of 14 residues. The ends lost 3 bases at V and 3 bases at J; junction bases unmatched: 3. CDR3 sequence: CASSSGDRGYEQYF. In DNA, the CDR3 is TGCGCCAGCAGCTCCGGGGACAGGGGCTACGAGCAGTACTTC.

This clonotype has at least ten counts. V and J are TRBV9 and TRBJ1-1; tentatively, D is TRBD1 (6 bases). The CDR3 is made up of 14 amino acids. Germline CDR1 is SGDLS and CDR2 is YYNGEE. The V end lost 4 bases, the J end lost 0 bases, and 10 bases lay between the germline ends. As DNA, the CDR3 is TGTGCCAGCAGCAAGGACAGCCTGAACACTGAAGCTTTCTTT. The encoded protein is CASSKDSLNTEAFF.

At least ten counts were recorded for this clonotype. The chain has TRBV20-1 and TRBJ2-3, with D possibly being TRBD1 (6 bases). V was cut by 5 bases and J by 2 bases, with 17 bases left in between. CDR1 DFQATT and CDR2 SNEGSKA come from the germline V gene (reference sequence). CDR3 length: 15 amino acids. CDR3 residues: CSAPTRQALTDTQYF. The CDR3, as DNA: TGCAGTGCTCCTACTAGACAGGCACTCACAGATACGCAGTATTTT.

This clonotype has at least ten counts. This chain joins TRBV4-3 and TRBJ1-4, with no clear D. With 1 base removed from V and 7 bases from J, the gap between germline ends came to 1 base. The CDR3 spans 11 residues. Germline V gene data show CDR1 as LGHNA and CDR2 as YSLEER. As DNA, the CDR3 is TGCGCCAGCAGCCAAGGTGAAAAACTGTTTTTT. This translates into CASSQGEKLFF.

CDR3 in DNA: TGCAGTGCTAGAGACGCAGGGGCTCCCTACGAGCAGTACGTC. Its protein product is CSARDAGAPYEQYV. J is TRBJ2-7 and V is TRBV20-1, with TRBD1 as a possible D gene (6 bases). CDR1 is DFQATT, CDR2 SNEGSKA, per germline (reference sequence). Trimming pared 0 bases from V and 2 bases from J, leaving 11 bases between. There are 14 residues in the CDR3.

This chain uses TRBV7-2 with TRBJ1-2; D is undetermined. Trimming shortened V by 3 bases and J by 2 bases, and 10 bases separated the two germline ends. Germline CDR1 reads SGHTA; CDR2 reads FQGNSA. The CDR3 has 14 residues. The CDR3 nucleotides read TGTGCCAGCAGCTTTACGGGGTGGAACTATGGCTACACCTTC. It specifies CASSFTGWNYGYTF.

The chain has TRBV19 and TRBJ2-3; 7 nucleotides line up with TRBD1. V lost 3 bases and J lost 4; bases outside the gene matches: 1. The CDR3 loop spans 13 amino acids. Per the germline V gene, CDR1 is LNHDA and CDR2 is SQIVND (reference sequence). The CDR3 spells CASSIGQADTQYF. Written as DNA, the CDR3 is TGTGCCAGTAGTATTGGACAGGCAGATACGCAGTATTTT.

The rearrangement links TRBV6-6 to TRBJ2-7, with D unresolved. The CDR3 is made up of 16 amino acids. The ends were cut back, 5 bases at V and 3 bases at J, with 20 bases in the middle. From germline, CDR1 is MNHNY and CDR2 SVGAGI (reference sequence). The chain's CDR3 is CASSPRLGSQYYEQYF. The CDR3 DNA reads as TGTGCCAGCAGTCCGCGATTGGGGTCTCAGTACTACGAGCAGTACTTC.

The V call is TRBV28, the J call TRBJ1-4; TRBD1 is a possible D gene (5 bases). V gave up 8 bases and J gave up 4 bases, with 17 bases separating them. The CDR3 covers 15 residues. Per germline, CDR1 MDHEN and CDR2 SYDVKM. This CDR3 reads CASQPPGGYNEKLFF. The DNA for the CDR3 is TGTGCCAGCCAACCCCCGGGGGGGTATAATGAAAAACTGTTTTTT. The full variable domain, with the rest looked up from reference TRBV28 and TRBJ1-4, is DVKVTQSSRYLVKRTGEKVFLECVQDMDHENMFWYRQDPGLGLRLIYFSYDVKMKEKGDIPEGYSVSREKKERFSLILESASTNQTSMYLCASQPPGGYNEKLFFGSGTQLSVL.

In this sample, this clonotype turned up a few times. V usage is TRBV6-1 and J usage is TRBJ1-2, with D perhaps matching TRBD1 (5 bases). Trimming shortened V by 7 bases and J by 4 bases, and 16 bases separated the two germline ends. This CDR3 is built from 14 residues. From germline, CDR1 is MNHNS and CDR2 SASEGT. CDR3 sequence (DNA): TGTGCCAGCACCCGGGACGGAGCCCCCTATGGCTACACCTTC. It codes for CASTRDGAPYGYTF.

This sequence joins TRBV20-1 and TRBJ1-2; D gene ambiguous. The ends were cut back, 1 base at V and 8 bases at J, with 11 bases in the middle. Germline loops: CDR1 DFQATT, CDR2 SNEGSKA (reference sequence). The CDR3 is 12 amino acids. The CDR3 bases are TGCAGTGCTAGAGTGGGAGCGGAAGGCTACACCTTC. The encoded protein is CSARVGAEGYTF.

The rearrangement joins TRBV5-5 to TRBJ2-7; TRBD2 agrees at 11 bases. CDR1 and CDR2 from the germline V gene are SGHKS and YYEKEE (reference sequence). The CDR3 is made up of 15 amino acids. The junction had 10 bases not matched to a gene; V was cut back by 3 bases and J by 8 bases. CDR3 nucleotides: TGTGCCAGCAGCTCGCCTCTAGCGGGGGGACCCAAGCAGTACTTC. It translates to CASSSPLAGGPKQYF.